The source of this TCR beta chain is a study of blood T cell repertoires in COVID-19. Profiling relied on immunoSEQ multiplex PCR, and the TCRdb table lists in-frame clones only, not all of them. The table records 65,000 to 95,000 clones, around nine tenths of them present only once. The germline V and J ends were trimmed by 10 bases and 2 bases, with 24 bases remaining between them. The CDR3 has 16 residues. Germline V lookup: CDR1 MDHEN, CDR2 SYDVKM. Sequencing was carried out using peripheral blood. The chain employs TRBV28 and TRBJ2-7; perhaps TRBD2 as D (5 bases). The receptor comes from a man aged 70 or older with active or convalescent COVID-19. The CDR3 sequence: CATRRTGWASAYEQYF. CDR3 sequence (DNA): TGTGCCACCCGGCGGACGGGATGGGCCTCAGCCTACGAGCAGTACTTC. Supplemented by reference TRBV28 and TRBJ2-7, the full variable domain reads DVKVTQSSRYLVKRTGEKVFLECVQDMDHENMFWYRQDPGLGLRLIYFSYDVKMKEKGDIPEGYSVSREKKERFSLILESASTNQTSMYLCATRRTGWASAYEQYFGPGTRLTVT.